This is a list of T cell receptor beta chains from one sample in a study of blood T cell repertoires in COVID-19. Measured with immunoSEQ multiplex PCR; TCRdb has only the in-frame clones, and not every one. The table records a few hundred thousand clones, around 80% of them present only once. Sequenced sample: peripheral blood. All receptors derive from a woman between 45 and 60 years old with acute or convalescent COVID-19. The CDR3 runs from the conserved cysteine through the conserved F or W. A D gene is named only where the DNA matches it firmly. Clone sizes are given selectively: once, few, many, or a class where the clone is expanded.

V: TRBV28
size: .
J: TRBJ1-5
D: TRBD1
CDR3: CASSSGGYQPQHF
DNA: TGTGCCAGCAGTTCAGGGGGCTATCAGCCCCAGCATTTT

V: TRBV27
size: .
J: TRBJ2-7
D: .
CDR3: CASSLRGPYEQYF
DNA: TGTGCCAGCAGTTTAAGGGGTCCCTACGAGCAGTACTTC

V: TRBV7-2
size: .
J: TRBJ1-1
D: .
CDR3: CASSLNGNTEAFF
DNA: TGTGCCAGCAGCTTAAACGGGAACACTGAAGCTTTCTTT

V: TRBV7-2
size: few
J: TRBJ1-2
D: TRBD1
CDR3: CASSTRTGMDGYGYTF
DNA: TGTGCCAGCAGCACGCGGACAGGGATGGACGGCTATGGCTACACCTTC

V: TRBV10-3
size: .
J: TRBJ1-1
D: .
CDR3: CAISEGGGGPEAFF
DNA: TGTGCCATCAGTGAAGGTGGGGGGGGCCCTGAAGCTTTCTTT

V: TRBV7-8
size: .
J: TRBJ1-3
D: TRBD1
CDR3: CASSLVMGRQGSGNTIYF
DNA: TGTGCCAGCAGCTTAGTTATGGGTAGACAGGGATCTGGAAACACCATATATTTT

V: TRBV5-1
size: .
J: TRBJ1-4
D: .
CDR3: CASSLQGENEKLFF
DNA: TGCGCCAGCAGCTTACAGGGAGAAAATGAAAAACTGTTTTTT

V: TRBV6-5
size: .
J: TRBJ1-2
D: TRBD1
CDR3: CATDFTGVVYGYTF
DNA: TGTGCCACCGATTTCACAGGGGTAGTCTATGGCTACACCTTC

V: TRBV14
size: .
J: TRBJ2-7
D: .
CDR3: CASSQGPSPLYEQYF
DNA: TGTGCCAGCAGCCAAGGTCCTAGCCCTCTTTACGAGCAGTACTTC

V: TRBV30
size: .
J: TRBJ1-2
D: .
CDR3: CAWSVIREGDGYTF
DNA: TGTGCCTGGAGTGTGATCCGGGAGGGGGATGGCTACACCTTC

V: TRBV7-3
size: .
J: TRBJ1-1
D: TRBD1
CDR3: CASSLTGWNTEAFF
DNA: TGTGCCAGCAGCTTGACAGGGTGGAACACTGAAGCTTTCTTT

V: TRBV7-9
size: .
J: TRBJ2-7
D: .
CDR3: CASRGLQPYEQYF
DNA: TGTGCCAGCAGGGGCCTTCAGCCATACGAGCAGTACTTC

V: TRBV18
size: once
J: TRBJ1-1
D: .
CDR3: CASSPRQVRDTEAFF
DNA: TGTGCCAGCTCACCACGACAGGTCCGGGACACTGAAGCTTTCTTT

V: TRBV6-5
size: .
J: TRBJ2-7
D: TRBD1
CDR3: CASRTSGGPYEQYF
DNA: TGTGCCAGCAGGACTTCAGGGGGACCCTACGAGCAGTACTTC

V: TRBV30
size: .
J: TRBJ2-7
D: TRBD2
CDR3: CAWSLTSGRRSYEQYF
DNA: TGTGCCTGGAGTTTGACTAGCGGGAGAAGGTCCTACGAGCAGTACTTC

V: TRBV5-1
size: .
J: TRBJ2-5
D: .
CDR3: CASSLAGVRGQETQYF
DNA: TGCGCCAGCAGCTTGGCGGGGGTAAGAGGCCAAGAGACCCAGTACTTC